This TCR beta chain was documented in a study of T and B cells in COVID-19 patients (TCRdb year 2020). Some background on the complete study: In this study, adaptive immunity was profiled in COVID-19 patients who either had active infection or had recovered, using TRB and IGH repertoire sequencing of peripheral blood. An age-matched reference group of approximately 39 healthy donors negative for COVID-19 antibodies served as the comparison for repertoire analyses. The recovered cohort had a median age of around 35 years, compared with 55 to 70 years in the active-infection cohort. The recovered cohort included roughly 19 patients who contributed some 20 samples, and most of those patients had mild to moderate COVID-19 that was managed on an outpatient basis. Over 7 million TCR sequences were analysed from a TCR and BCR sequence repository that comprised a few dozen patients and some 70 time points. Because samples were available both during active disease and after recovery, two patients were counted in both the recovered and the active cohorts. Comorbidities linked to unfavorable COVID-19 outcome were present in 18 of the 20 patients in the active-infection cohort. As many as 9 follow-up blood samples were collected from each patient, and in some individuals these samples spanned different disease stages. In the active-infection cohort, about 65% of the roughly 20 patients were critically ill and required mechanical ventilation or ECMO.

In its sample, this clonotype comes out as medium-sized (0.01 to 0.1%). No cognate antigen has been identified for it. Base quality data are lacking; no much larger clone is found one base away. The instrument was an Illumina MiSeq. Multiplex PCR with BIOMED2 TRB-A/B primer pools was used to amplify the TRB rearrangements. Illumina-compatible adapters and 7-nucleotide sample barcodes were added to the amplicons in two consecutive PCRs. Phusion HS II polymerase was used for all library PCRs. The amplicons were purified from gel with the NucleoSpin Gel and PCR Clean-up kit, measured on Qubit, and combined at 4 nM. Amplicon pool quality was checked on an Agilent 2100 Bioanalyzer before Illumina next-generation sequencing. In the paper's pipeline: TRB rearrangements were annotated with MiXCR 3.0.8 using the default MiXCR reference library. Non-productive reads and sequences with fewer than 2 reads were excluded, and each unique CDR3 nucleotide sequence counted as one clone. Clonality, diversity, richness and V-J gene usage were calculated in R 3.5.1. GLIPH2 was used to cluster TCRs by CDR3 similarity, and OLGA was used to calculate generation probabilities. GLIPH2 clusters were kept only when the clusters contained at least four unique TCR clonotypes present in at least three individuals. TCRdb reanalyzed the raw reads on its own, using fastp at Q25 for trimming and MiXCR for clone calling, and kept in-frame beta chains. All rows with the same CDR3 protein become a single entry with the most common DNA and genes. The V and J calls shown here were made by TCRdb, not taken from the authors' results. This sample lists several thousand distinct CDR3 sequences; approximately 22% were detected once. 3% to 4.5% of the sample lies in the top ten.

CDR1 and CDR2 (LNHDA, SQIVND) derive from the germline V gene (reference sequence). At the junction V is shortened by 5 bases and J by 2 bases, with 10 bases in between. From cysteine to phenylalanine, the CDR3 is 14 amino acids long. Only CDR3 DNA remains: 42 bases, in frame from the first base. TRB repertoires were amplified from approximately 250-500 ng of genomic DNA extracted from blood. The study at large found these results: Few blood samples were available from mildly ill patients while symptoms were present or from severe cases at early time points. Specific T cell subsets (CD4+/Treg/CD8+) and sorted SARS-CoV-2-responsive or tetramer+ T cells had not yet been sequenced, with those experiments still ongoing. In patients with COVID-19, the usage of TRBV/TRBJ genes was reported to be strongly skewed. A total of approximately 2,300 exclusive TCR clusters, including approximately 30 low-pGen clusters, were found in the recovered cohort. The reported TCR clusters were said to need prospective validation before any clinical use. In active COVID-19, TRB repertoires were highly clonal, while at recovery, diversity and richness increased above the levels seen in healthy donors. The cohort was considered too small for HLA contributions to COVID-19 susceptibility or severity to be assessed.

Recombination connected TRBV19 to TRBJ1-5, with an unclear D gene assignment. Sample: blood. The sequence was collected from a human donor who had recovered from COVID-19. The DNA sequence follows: TGTGCCAGTAGTTGGGGTGAGGGCAATCAGCCCCAGCATTTT. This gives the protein CASSWGEGNQPQHF.